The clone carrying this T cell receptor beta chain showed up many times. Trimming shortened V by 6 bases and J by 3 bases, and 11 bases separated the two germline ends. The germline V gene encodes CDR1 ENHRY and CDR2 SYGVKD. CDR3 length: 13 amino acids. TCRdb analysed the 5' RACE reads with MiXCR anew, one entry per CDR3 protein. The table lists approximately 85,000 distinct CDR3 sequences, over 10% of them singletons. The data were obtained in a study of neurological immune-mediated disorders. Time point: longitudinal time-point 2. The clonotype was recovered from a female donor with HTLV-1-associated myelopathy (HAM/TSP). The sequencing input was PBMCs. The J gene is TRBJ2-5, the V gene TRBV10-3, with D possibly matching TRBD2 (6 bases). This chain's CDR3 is CAISAGTEETQYF. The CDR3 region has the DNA TGTGCCATCAGCGCCGGGACTGAAGAGACCCAGTACTTC.